The sequence of this T cell receptor beta chain was determined in a study of shared clonotypes between healthy human individuals. Donors were Caucasian adults residing in Nashville, Tennessee, USA. Of note for this clone: No antigen is known for it.

An even split of each subset's genomic DNA across several immunoSEQ plates was performed. Repertoires were generated with immunoSEQ multiplex PCR, while TCRdb's copy carries only in-frame clones and drops some. The sample has 2 million to 2.5 million clones, more than 90% seen once. The CDR3 spans 12 residues. The V end was cut by 3 bases, the J end by 9 bases, with 11 bases between. From germline, CDR1 is SNHLY and CDR2 FYNNEI. Study results and caveats: Clonotypes shared by all four sorted-subset donors had higher generation probabilities than non-shared clonotypes. For naive CD4 cells, 5% to 6.5% of clonotypes were shared across a handful of donors.

The origin of this receptor is a man younger than 35 in good health. Sequencing was performed on naive CD4+ T cells sorted from blood. Specified subset: CD45RA+ positively selected. The chain links TRBV2 to TRBJ1-2, with D unclear. Here the CDR3 reads CASSDLVRSYTF. The CDR3 bases are TGTGCCAGCAGTGACCTTGTCAGGAGCTACACCTTC.